This T cell receptor beta chain was obtained from a study of cytomegalovirus exposure and HLA in healthy donors. With 60 Vbeta and 13 Jbeta primers, the PCR was carried out. This table comes from immunoSEQ multiplex PCR, and its TCRdb copy is limited to in-frame clones, with some not included. The sample holds around 140,000 clones, around 82% seen once. As to this clone: Its target is not known.

Looked up from germline, CDR1 is SEHNR and CDR2 is FQNEAQ (reference sequence). J gave up 12 bases and V 1 base, and 15 bases lay outside the gene matches. The CDR3 runs to 16 residues. Overall study results and limits: Association of a missense DCLRE1C variant with TCR beta V- and J-gene trimming was reported in a later analysis.

Source material: PBMCs. This sequence joins TRBV7-9 and TRBJ2-7, with TRBD2 matching 10 bases. The TCR originated in a female donor in good health and CMV-seronegative. This CDR3 reads CASSLVLAGDPRGLYF. The CDR3, as DNA: TGTGCCAGCAGCTTAGTCCTAGCGGGAGACCCGAGAGGCCTGTACTTC.